This note documents a single T cell receptor beta chain sequence. The antigen is undetermined. MiXCR, applied by TCRdb to the multiplex PCR reads, yields one record per CDR3 protein. The repertoire holds 150,000 or so distinct CDR3 sequences, with 30% to 35% as singletons. This CDR3 is built from 14 residues. The V gene's germline CDR1 is MNHEY and CDR2 SVGAGI. V lost 6 bases, J lost 8 bases, and 16 bases lay in between. The source of the sample is a study of breast tumors, draining lymph nodes, adjacent tissues. Axillary draining lymph nodes of breast cancer patients supplied the node samples. Notes on the study in general: Data only fit, rather than demonstrated, lymph node origin of most tumor T cells. Findings are consistent with lymph node origin and intratumoral expansion of most tumor T cells. Tumor TCR diversity was below lymph nodes but above nontumor tissue.

The rearrangement uses TRBV6-5 and TRBJ1-4; maybe TRBD1 (5 bases). The receptor comes from a female donor with breast cancer. Some clones in this sample may be carry-over from other donors' samples. The sequenced sample consisted of axillary lymph node tissue. CDR3 region: CASRASGGREKLFF. The CDR3 DNA reads TGTGCCAGCAGGGCTAGCGGGGGTAGGGAAAAACTGTTTTTT.